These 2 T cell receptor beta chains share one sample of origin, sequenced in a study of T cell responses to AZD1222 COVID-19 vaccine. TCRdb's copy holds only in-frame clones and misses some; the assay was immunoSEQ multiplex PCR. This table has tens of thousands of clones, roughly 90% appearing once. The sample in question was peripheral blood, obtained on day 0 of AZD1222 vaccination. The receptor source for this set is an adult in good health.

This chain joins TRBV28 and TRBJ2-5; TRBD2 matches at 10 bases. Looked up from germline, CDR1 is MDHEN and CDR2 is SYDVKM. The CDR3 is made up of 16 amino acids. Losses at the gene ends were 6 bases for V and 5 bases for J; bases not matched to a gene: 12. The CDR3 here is CASSPSGGFTGETQYF. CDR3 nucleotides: TGTGCCAGCAGCCCTAGCGGGGGTTTCACTGGGGAGACCCAGTACTTC.

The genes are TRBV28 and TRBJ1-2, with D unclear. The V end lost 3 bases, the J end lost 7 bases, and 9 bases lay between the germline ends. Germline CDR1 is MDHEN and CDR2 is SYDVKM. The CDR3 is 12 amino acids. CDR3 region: CASSFRQLGYTF. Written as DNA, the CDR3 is TGTGCCAGCAGTTTTCGGCAGCTTGGCTACACCTTC.